The clone carrying this T cell receptor (beta chain) was seen more than once but under ten times. Its antigen is not known. This entry comes from a study of CD8 T cells in Susac syndrome. The V gene end was trimmed by 3 bases and the J gene end by 4 bases; junction bases not matched to a gene: 1. CDR3 length: 13 residues. The germline gives CDR1 SQVTM, CDR2 ANQGSEA. CD8+ and CD4+ T cells from blood underwent TCR beta sequencing. Negative magnetic isolation gave CD8+ and CD4+ cells; FACS enriched CD8+ TEMRA. The RNA, about 0.45 to 1 ug, was put through reverse transcription using random hexamers. The TCR beta CDR3 was amplified by immunoSEQ multiplex PCR across 54 Vbeta, 13 Jbeta. TCRdb reprocessed the immunoSEQ multiplex PCR reads with MiXCR, giving one entry per CDR3 protein. The top ten hold over 0.08% of the sample, which has 170,000 or so distinct CDR3 sequences, approximately 94% seen once. Notes on the study in general: In its TCR sequencing and HLA analysis, the study acknowledged that the number of individuals was relatively small.

V and J are TRBV29-1 and TRBJ1-5; 9 bases agree with TRBD1. This clonotype was obtained from a human donor with multiple sclerosis. Material for sequencing was CD4+ T cells from PBMCs. In DNA, the CDR3 is TGCAGCGTTGAGACAGGGGGTAATCAGCCCCAGCATTTT. This gives the protein CSVETGGNQPQHF.